These 31 T cell receptor beta chains share one sample of origin, sequenced in a study of PD-1 blockade in mismatch repair-deficient tumors. Measured with immunoSEQ multiplex PCR; TCRdb has only the in-frame clones, and not every one. This sample has tens of thousands of clones, with over 70% found just once. Here the sequenced sample was peripheral blood, taken 12 weeks after starting pembrolizumab. These receptors were taken from an adult with mismatch repair-deficient cancer.

This rearrangement joins TRBV28 to TRBJ2-7; D gene ambiguous. Trimming left V 3 bases short and J 12 bases short, with 12 bases between. CDR3 length: 11 amino acids. The germline V gene has CDR1 MDHEN and CDR2 SYDVKM. The CDR3 coding sequence is TGTGCCAGCAGTTTTGTCGCGGCTTGGTACTTC. The encoded protein is CASSFVAAWYF.

The chain combines TRBV9 with TRBJ1-1; D is unclear. This CDR3 is 13 amino acids long. Germline values: CDR1 SGDLS, CDR2 YYNGEE. V was shortened by 0 bases and J by 3 bases, with 6 bases between the two germline ends. DNA for the CDR3: TGTGCCAGCAGCGTAGGGGGTGACACTGAAGCTTTCTTT. Translating gives CASSVGGDTEAFF.

The chain uses TRBV5-1 and TRBJ2-1, with 9 bases identical to TRBD2. After removal of 0 bases from V and 7 bases from J, the junction contained 11 bases not matched to a gene. CDR1 is SGHRS and CDR2 is YFSETQ in the germline V gene. The length of the CDR3 is 17 residues. The CDR3 DNA sequence: TGCGCCAGCAGCTTGGCTCCCGGGTCTAGCGGGATGAATGAGCAGTTCTTC. This sequence encodes CASSLAPGSSGMNEQFF.

This chain joins TRBV30 and TRBJ1-4; TRBD1 aligns across 8 bases. The V segment lost 1 base and the J segment 3 bases; nucleotides outside the gene matches: 4. The germline V gene encodes CDR1 GTSNPN and CDR2 SVGIG (reference sequence). The CDR3 sequence is 15 residues long. The CDR3 region is CAWSGQGYSNEKLFF. Written as DNA, the CDR3 is TGTGCCTGGAGTGGACAGGGGTATTCTAATGAAAAACTGTTTTTT.

This chain links TRBV5-4 with TRBJ1-2; TRBD1 matches at 12 bases. Trimming cost V 4 bases and J 8 bases; bases outside gene matches: 12. Germline CDR1 is SGHNT and CDR2 is YYREEE (reference sequence). The CDR3 has 16 amino acids. The CDR3 sequence is CASSPGQGALSKGYTF. CDR3 nucleotides: TGTGCCAGCAGCCCGGGACAGGGGGCGCTATCGAAGGGCTACACCTTC.

The count of this clone is one. The chain uses TRBV7-2 and TRBJ2-5; D perhaps matches TRBD2 (6 bases). The length of the CDR3 is 15 residues. Germline V gives CDR1 SGHTA, CDR2 FQGNSA. Between the trimmed V and J ends, which lost 4 bases and 1 base, there was a span of 13 bases. CDR3: CASSYSLLAQETQYF. CDR3 sequence (DNA): TGTGCCAGCAGCTACTCATTACTAGCCCAAGAGACCCAGTACTTC.

The chain uses TRBV5-4 and TRBJ2-7; 7 nucleotides line up with TRBD1. The CDR3 extends over 15 amino acids. V lost 4 bases to trimming and J lost 6 bases; unmatched junction nucleotides: 13. Germline CDR1 is SGHNT and CDR2 is YYREEE (reference sequence). CDR3 coding DNA: TGTGCCAGCAGCCGGCAGAGTTTGACAGGGACCGAGCAGTACTTC. Protein: CASSRQSLTGTEQYF.

This clone has only a few counts. A junction end diverges from the germline sequence, so it may reflect a read error. This chain connects TRBV7-7 to TRBJ2-5; tentative D call: TRBD2 (5 bases). The CDR3 runs 15 residues. The germline V gene encodes CDR1 SSHAT and CDR2 FNYEAQ (reference sequence). The DNA for the CDR3 is TGTGCTAGCAGCTTAGTGGCCGGCGGGTCGGAGACCCAGTACTTC. This encodes CASSLVAGGSETQYF.

This chain joins TRBV7-6 and TRBJ2-1; tentative D call: TRBD1 (5 bases). In germline, CDR1 is SGHVS, CDR2 FNYEAQ. The germline V and J ends were trimmed by 3 bases and 6 bases, with 9 bases remaining between them. The CDR3 length is 13 residues. The CDR3 protein is CASSFTTANEQFF. DNA of the CDR3: TGTGCCAGCAGCTTCACGACAGCCAATGAGCAGTTCTTC.

This clone was recorded once. V usage is TRBV13 and J usage is TRBJ2-7; D ambiguous. Looked up from germline, CDR1 is PRHDT and CDR2 is FYEKMQ (reference sequence). The CDR3 consists of 16 residues. V lost 0 bases, J lost 2 bases, and 14 bases lay in between. CDR3 sequence reads: CASSLGPSGRAYEQYF. The DNA for the CDR3 is TGTGCCAGCAGCTTAGGCCCCTCCGGCAGAGCCTACGAGCAGTACTTC.

The chain has TRBV6-6 and TRBJ2-3; 8 bases align to TRBD2. Germline V gene lookup returns CDR1 MNHNY and CDR2 SVGAGI (reference sequence). J was trimmed by 4 bases and V by 6 bases; bases with no gene match: 6. This CDR3 has 14 residues. The CDR3 here is CASSRAGASDTQYF. CDR3 DNA sequence: TGTGCCAGCAGCCGAGCGGGAGCATCAGATACGCAGTATTTT.

DNA of the CDR3: TGCGCCAGCAGCTCGAGACAGGACCCGAACACTGAAGCTTTCTTT. This encodes CASSSRQDPNTEAFF. The chain carries TRBV4-1 and TRBJ1-1; maybe TRBD1 (6 bases). Between the trimmed V and J ends, which lost 5 bases and 1 base, there was a span of 14 bases. The germline CDR1 and CDR2 sequences are MGHRA and YSYEKL. This CDR3 comprises 15 residues.

The CDR3 is CASSLAGANTEAFF. Here the CDR3 DNA reads TGCGCCAGCAGCTTGGCAGGGGCCAACACTGAAGCTTTCTTT. The chain is built from TRBV5-1 and TRBJ1-1; maybe TRBD1 (6 bases). Germline-derived CDR1 and CDR2 are SGHRS and YFSETQ. The CDR3 contains 14 residues. Trimming removed 0 bases at V and 2 bases at J, with 8 bases between.

This chain connects TRBV5-4 to TRBJ2-7; TRBD2 is a possible D gene (5 bases). The germline V gene has CDR1 SGHNT and CDR2 YYREEE (reference sequence). V was cut by 4 bases and J by 7 bases, with 24 bases left in between. CDR3 length: 16 residues. The CDR3 protein is CASSKLSQFLPGEQYF. The CDR3 nucleotides read TGTGCCAGCAGCAAACTTTCCCAGTTCCTACCGGGGGAGCAGTACTTC.

This sequence joins TRBV2 and TRBJ1-2, with 7 bases that match TRBD1. The trim removed 7 bases at V and 0 bases at J, leaving 5 bases unmatched. Germline values: CDR1 SNHLY, CDR2 FYNNEI. The CDR3 has 14 residues. As DNA, the CDR3 is TGTGCCAGCAAGAGGGGACAGACTAACTATGGCTACACCTTC. As protein: CASKRGQTNYGYTF.

V and J are TRBV14 and TRBJ2-5; D gene uncertain. Germline V gives CDR1 SGHDN, CDR2 FVKESK. V was trimmed by 4 bases and J by 2 bases, leaving 23 bases between them. The CDR3 spans 18 residues. CDR3 residues: CASSPPPLWYSLQETQYF. The CDR3 coding sequence is TGTGCCAGCAGCCCCCCGCCCCTTTGGTACAGCTTACAAGAGACCCAGTACTTC.

This clone showed up just a few times. The genes are TRBV6-1 and TRBJ2-1, with a tentative D call TRBD1 (6 bases). The CDR3 extends over 14 amino acids. CDR1 is MNHNS and CDR2 is SASEGT in the germline V gene. Trimming shortened V by 6 bases and J by 8 bases, and 17 bases separated the two germline ends. The CDR3 loop reads CASRAGTPMDEQFF. The CDR3 region has the DNA TGTGCCAGCAGGGCCGGGACACCCATGGATGAGCAGTTCTTC.

This clone came up a few times. The rearrangement uses TRBV15 and TRBJ1-1; D ambiguous. Per germline, CDR1 LNHNV and CDR2 YYDKDF (reference sequence). V lost 0 bases to trimming and J lost 8 bases, with 13 bases between them. The CDR3 consists of 14 residues. This chain's CDR3 is CATSRDGLGWEAFF. The CDR3 DNA is TGTGCCACCAGCAGAGATGGACTGGGATGGGAAGCTTTCTTT. Complete variable domain (other parts from reference TRBV15 and TRBJ1-1): DAMVIQNPRYQVTQFGKPVTLSCSQTLNHNVMYWYQQKSSQAPKLLFHYYDKDFNNEADTPDNFQSRRPNTSFCFLDIRSPGLGDTAMYLCATSRDGLGWEAFFGQGTRLTVV.

The chain links TRBV5-6 to TRBJ2-3; 10 bases map to TRBD2. The CDR3 sequence is 14 residues long. Germline CDR1 and CDR2: SGHDT and YYEEEE. V lost 4 bases, J lost 5 bases, and 4 bases stayed unmatched. CDR3 amino acids: CASSPASGGDTQYF. CDR3 sequence (DNA): TGTGCCAGCAGCCCCGCTAGCGGGGGAGATACGCAGTATTTT.

The sample holds one count of this clone. The rearrangement uses TRBV21-1 and TRBJ1-2; the table assigns TRBD1, which was not confirmed against the DNA. TRBV21-1 is listed as a pseudogene. The CDR3 consists of 15 residues. CDR3: CASSKGDRAPCGYTF. CDR3 coding DNA: TGTGCCAGCAGCAAAGGGGACAGGGCTCCATGTGGCTACACCTTC.

The chain links TRBV7-3 to TRBJ2-1, with 14 bases lining up with TRBD2. This CDR3 has 19 amino acids. Germline V gene data show CDR1 as SGHTA and CDR2 as FQGTGA. The J segment lost 2 bases and the V segment lost 1 base, leaving 7 bases of the junction unmatched. The CDR3 spells CASSLRATSGRGTYNEQFF. The CDR3 DNA reads as TGTGCCAGCAGCTTAAGGGCGACTAGCGGGAGGGGGACCTACAATGAGCAGTTCTTC.

This chain joins TRBV5-3 and TRBJ2-1; D unclear. TRBV5-3 is classed as an ORF, of uncertain function. This CDR3 has 15 residues. V lost 1 base and J 6 bases, leaving 14 bases between the germline ends. CDR3 in DNA: TGTGCCAGAAGCTTGAGGGTCTTCTCTCTCAATGAGCAGTTCTTC. This gives the protein CARSLRVFSLNEQFF.

This clone was counted once. This chain joins TRBV7-6 and TRBJ1-5; tentative D call: TRBD1 (5 bases). The CDR3 is 15 amino acids. CDR1 is SGHVS, CDR2 FNYEAQ, per germline. Trimming removed 1 base from V and 4 bases from J, with 11 bases in between. The CDR3 loop reads CASSLDTGINQPQHF. DNA of the CDR3: TGTGCCAGCAGCTTAGATACAGGAATAAATCAGCCCCAGCATTTT.

The gene calls are TRBV10-3 and TRBJ2-1; 8 bases fit TRBD1. The CDR3 contains 13 residues. Unmatched junction bases numbered 3, after V lost 6 bases and J lost 5 bases. CDR1 and CDR2 from the germline V gene are ENHRY and SYGVKD. The CDR3 here is CAIRGQGDNEQFF. The CDR3 region has the DNA TGTGCCATCAGAGGACAGGGAGACAATGAGCAGTTCTTC.

This clone showed up just once. The chain has TRBV4-1 and TRBJ1-1; unclear D gene. The length of the CDR3 is 16 residues. Between the trimmed V and J ends, which lost 1 base and 0 bases, there was a span of 12 bases. Germline V CDR1 and CDR2: MGHRA, YSYEKL. CDR3 sequence reads: CASSQGGSRLNTEAFF. The CDR3 region has the DNA TGCGCCAGCAGCCAAGGAGGCTCCAGACTGAACACTGAAGCTTTCTTT.

The CDR3 sequence is CASTAWEGAGEKLFF. The DNA of the CDR3 is TGTGCCAGCACCGCCTGGGAGGGGGCGGGTGAAAAACTGTTTTTT. This sequence joins TRBV2 and TRBJ1-4, with 7 bases fitting TRBD1. J lost 7 bases, V lost 7 bases, and 12 bases had no gene match. The germline gives CDR1 SNHLY, CDR2 FYNNEI. This CDR3 comprises 15 residues. The variable domain in full, completed from reference TRBV2 and TRBJ1-4, reads EPEVTQTPSHQVTQMGQEVILRCVPISNHLYFYWYRQILGQKVEFLVSFYNNEISEKSEIFDDQFSVERPDGSNFTLKIRSTKLEDSAMYFCASTAWEGAGEKLFFGSGTQLSVL.

The rearrangement links TRBV19 to TRBJ2-1; D remains ambiguous. The CDR3 contains 16 residues. V was trimmed by 1 base and J by 2 bases, leaving 12 bases between them. Germline V CDR1 and CDR2: LNHDA, SQIVND (reference sequence). CDR3 sequence (DNA): TGTGCCAGTAGTATAGTTGGCAACCTAGCCTACAATGAGCAGTTCTTC. It translates to CASSIVGNLAYNEQFF.

The V gene is TRBV13, the J gene TRBJ2-3; maybe TRBD1 (5 bases). The V and J ends lost 4 bases and 6 bases respectively, with 11 bases between them. The length of the CDR3 is 13 residues. Germline V gives CDR1 PRHDT, CDR2 FYEKMQ (reference sequence). For the CDR3, the DNA is TGTGCCAGCAGCTCCCCAGGGCGGGATACGCAGTATTTT. Its protein product is CASSSPGRDTQYF.

The chain recombines TRBV27 with TRBJ2-3; TRBD1 matches at 7 bases. Looked up from germline, CDR1 is MNHEY and CDR2 is SMNVEV (reference sequence). CDR3 length equals 15 residues. The V segment lost 6 bases and the J segment 2 bases; nucleotides outside the gene matches: 8. CDR3 sequence: CASRSQQGFTDTQYF. CDR3 DNA sequence: TGTGCCAGCAGGAGCCAACAGGGGTTCACAGATACGCAGTATTTT.

This clone was detected only once. J is TRBJ2-5 and V is TRBV10-1; TRBD1 matches at 7 bases. Trimming took 3 bases from V and 5 from J; bases not matched to a gene: 3. CDR3 size: 13 residues. CDR1 and CDR2 from the germline V gene are WNHNN and SYGVQD (reference sequence). Here the CDR3 reads CASSDRGQETQYF. The CDR3 DNA reads TGCGCCAGCAGTGACCGGGGACAGGAGACCCAGTACTTC.

This clone came up once. The rearrangement joins TRBV28 to TRBJ1-5; D possibly corresponds to TRBD1 (6 bases). Germline-derived CDR1 and CDR2 are MDHEN and SYDVKM. V lost 7 bases, J lost 0 bases, and 10 bases lay in between. The CDR3 runs 14 residues. The CDR3 DNA sequence: TGTGCCAGCACCCAAGGGGGTAGCAATCAGCCCCAGCATTTT. As protein: CASTQGGSNQPQHF.